Following are 10 T cell receptor beta chains from one sample sequenced in a study of vaccination and CD4 T cells after COVID-19. No antigen is known for these receptors. The sample's treatment: roughly ten-day PBMC culture with coronavirus spike peptide pools or control peptides (ViraFEST assay). The assay that was used to sequence DNA from cultured CD4+ T cells was the Oncomine TCR Beta short-read assay. TCRdb itself ran the PCR reads through MiXCR, one entry per CDR3 protein. The data contain fewer than 15,000 distinct CDR3 sequences, 76% of them seen just once; the ten biggest clones take up around 26%. Sequencing was performed on CD4+ T cells from blood, cultured in vitro. These receptors were obtained from a human donor who had recovered from COVID-19.

The rearrangement uses TRBV24-1 and TRBJ2-3; TRBD1 matches 9 bases. Germline V lookup: CDR1 KGHDR, CDR2 SFDVKD. V was pared by 0 bases and J by 3 bases, with 6 bases of the junction left unmatched. CDR3 length: 17 residues. CDR3 coding DNA: TGTGCCACCAGTGATTTGGGCGCCGGGACAGGGACAGATACGCAGTATTTT. Translation: CATSDLGAGTGTDTQYF.

The chain combines TRBV6-5 with TRBJ1-5, with TRBD1 as a possible D gene (6 bases). Trimming left V 2 bases short and J 7 bases short, with 18 bases between. CDR3 length: 16 residues. Per the germline V gene, CDR1 is MNHEY and CDR2 is SVGAGI. CDR3: CASSYASGGPGQPQHF. As DNA, the CDR3 is TGTGCCAGCAGTTACGCCTCCGGGGGCCCAGGACAGCCCCAGCATTTT.

V usage is TRBV6-1 and J usage is TRBJ1-2, with 10 bases matching TRBD1. J gave up 8 bases and V 6 bases, and 12 bases lay outside the gene matches. The CDR3 consists of 15 residues. The germline gives CDR1 MNHNS, CDR2 SASEGT. The CDR3 sequence is CASRNSGTGALGYTF. The CDR3 bases are TGTGCCAGCAGGAACTCCGGGACAGGGGCTCTAGGCTACACCTTC.

The chain combines TRBV10-2 with TRBJ1-5; D is unresolved. From germline, CDR1 is WSHSY and CDR2 SAAADI. This CDR3 region has 14 residues. V was pared by 2 bases and J by 7 bases, with 12 bases between. This CDR3 reads CASSEMGGRQPQHF. As DNA, the CDR3 is TGCGCCAGCAGTGAGATGGGTGGGAGGCAGCCCCAGCATTTT.

The chain links TRBV2 to TRBJ2-5; 10 bases align to TRBD2. The germline gives CDR1 SNHLY, CDR2 FYNNEI. The ends lost 3 bases at V and 5 bases at J; junction bases unmatched: 6. The CDR3 totals 15 residues. CDR3: CASSDLAGAWETQYF. CDR3 bases: TGTGCCAGCAGTGATCTAGCGGGAGCCTGGGAGACCCAGTACTTC.

This clonotype was counted a single time. The chain carries TRBV29-1 and TRBJ1-2; a possible D gene is TRBD1 (5 bases). This CDR3 contains 14 residues. Trimming removed 5 bases from V and 5 bases from J, with 18 bases in between. Germline values: CDR1 SQVTM, CDR2 ANQGSEA. The CDR3 DNA sequence: TGCAGCGTTTCCGGGGCCACGACGAGATATGGCTACACCTTC. It specifies CSVSGATTRYGYTF.

The chain links TRBV24-1 to TRBJ1-5; the D gene is possibly TRBD1 (6 bases). Per germline, CDR1 KGHDR and CDR2 SFDVKD. CDR3 length equals 13 residues. Trimming removed 11 bases at V and 6 bases at J, with 16 bases between. The CDR3 nucleotides read TGTGCCATGATATCAGGGGAGGGTCAGCCCCAGCATTTT. It translates to CAMISGEGQPQHF.

As concerns this clonotype: One end of the junction varies from germline; a read error may be responsible. The V call is TRBV20-1, the J call TRBJ1-1; D is ambiguous. This CDR3 contains 14 residues. In germline, CDR1 is DFQATT, CDR2 SNEGSKA (reference sequence). The CDR3 loop reads CSARGWQENTETFF. For the CDR3, the DNA is TGCAGTGCTAGAGGGTGGCAGGAGAACACTGAAACTTTCTTT.

This chain links TRBV7-8 with TRBJ1-2; the D gene is possibly TRBD1 (5 bases). Germline CDR1 SGHVS, CDR2 FQNEAQ. The CDR3 contains 16 residues. V was trimmed by 1 base and J by 2 bases, leaving 14 bases between them. This chain's CDR3 is CASSLGGWASNYGYTF. DNA of the CDR3: TGTGCCAGCAGCTTAGGGGGGTGGGCCTCAAACTATGGCTACACCTTC.

This sequence joins TRBV7-2 and TRBJ2-1; 11 bases agree with TRBD1. The CDR3 is 17 amino acids. After removal of 0 bases from V and 10 bases from J, the junction contained 11 bases not matched to a gene. Germline V gene data show CDR1 as SGHTA and CDR2 as FQGNSA. The CDR3 sequence is CASSLAGTGTGGDEQFF. The CDR3 DNA reads TGTGCCAGCAGCTTAGCCGGAACCGGGACAGGGGGAGACGAGCAGTTCTTC.